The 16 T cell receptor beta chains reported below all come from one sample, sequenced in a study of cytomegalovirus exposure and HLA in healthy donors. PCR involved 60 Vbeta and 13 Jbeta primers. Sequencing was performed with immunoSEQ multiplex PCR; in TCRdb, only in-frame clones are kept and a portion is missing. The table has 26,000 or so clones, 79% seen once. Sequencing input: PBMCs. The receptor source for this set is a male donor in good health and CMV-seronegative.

The chain's CDR3 is CSVGGAGAIDGYTF. The CDR3 coding sequence is TGCAGCGTGGGTGGGGCAGGGGCTATAGATGGCTACACCTTC. V gene TRBV29-1 combines with J gene TRBJ1-2; perhaps TRBD1 as D (6 bases). Per germline, CDR1 SQVTM and CDR2 ANQGSEA. CDR3 length equals 14 residues. V gave up 6 bases and J gave up 6 bases, with 20 bases separating them.

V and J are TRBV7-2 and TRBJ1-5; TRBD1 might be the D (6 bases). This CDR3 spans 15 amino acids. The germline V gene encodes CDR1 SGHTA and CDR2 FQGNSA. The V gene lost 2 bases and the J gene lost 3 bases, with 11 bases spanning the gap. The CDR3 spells CASSLSRQDNQPQHF. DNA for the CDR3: TGTGCCAGCAGCTTATCCCGACAGGACAATCAGCCCCAGCATTTT. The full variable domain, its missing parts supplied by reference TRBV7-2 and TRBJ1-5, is GAGVSQSPSNKVTEKGKDVELRCDPISGHTALYWYRQSLGQGLEFLIYFQGNSAPDKSGLPSDRFSAERTGGSVSTLTIQRTQQEDSAVYLCASSLSRQDNQPQHFGDGTRLSIL.

The CDR3 region is CASSRGGVTEAFF. DNA of the CDR3: TGTGCCAGCAGCCGTGGAGGAGTTACTGAAGCTTTCTTT. This chain joins TRBV9 and TRBJ1-1, with no clear D. This CDR3 is 13 amino acids long. V was trimmed by 4 bases and J by 5 bases, leaving 12 bases between them. Per the germline V gene, CDR1 is SGDLS and CDR2 is YYNGEE.

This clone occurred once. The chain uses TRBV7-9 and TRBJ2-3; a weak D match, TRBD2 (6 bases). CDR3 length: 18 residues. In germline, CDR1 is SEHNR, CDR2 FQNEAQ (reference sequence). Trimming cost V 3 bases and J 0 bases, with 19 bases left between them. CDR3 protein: CASSFDRGGDASTDTQYF. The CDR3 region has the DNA TGTGCCAGCAGCTTTGACCGCGGCGGGGACGCTAGCACAGATACGCAGTATTTT.

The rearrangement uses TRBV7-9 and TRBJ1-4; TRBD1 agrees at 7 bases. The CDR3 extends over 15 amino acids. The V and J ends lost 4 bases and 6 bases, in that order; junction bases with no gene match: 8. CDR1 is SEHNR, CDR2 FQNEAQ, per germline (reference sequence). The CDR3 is CASSSRQGGDEKLFF. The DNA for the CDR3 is TGTGCCAGCAGCTCCAGACAGGGTGGTGATGAAAAACTGTTTTTT.

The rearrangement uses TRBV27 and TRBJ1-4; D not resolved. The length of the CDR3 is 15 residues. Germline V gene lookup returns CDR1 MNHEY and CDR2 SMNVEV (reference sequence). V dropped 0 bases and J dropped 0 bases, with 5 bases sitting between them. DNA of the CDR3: TGTGCCAGCAGTTTATCCATTGCAACTAATGAAAAACTGTTTTTT. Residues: CASSLSIATNEKLFF.

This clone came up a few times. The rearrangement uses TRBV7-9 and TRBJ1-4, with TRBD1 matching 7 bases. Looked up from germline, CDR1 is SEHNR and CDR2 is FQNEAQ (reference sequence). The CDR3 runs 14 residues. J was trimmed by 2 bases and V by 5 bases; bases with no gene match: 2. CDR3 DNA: TGTGCCAGCAGCCGACAGGGTACTAATGAAAAACTGTTTTTT. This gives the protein CASSRQGTNEKLFF.

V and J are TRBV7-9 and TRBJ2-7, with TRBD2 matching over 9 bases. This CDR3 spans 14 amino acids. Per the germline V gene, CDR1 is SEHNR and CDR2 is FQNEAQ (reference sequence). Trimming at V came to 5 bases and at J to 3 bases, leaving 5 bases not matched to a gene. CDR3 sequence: CASSPGLAIYEQYF. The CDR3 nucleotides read TGTGCCAGCAGCCCCGGACTAGCGATCTACGAGCAGTACTTC.

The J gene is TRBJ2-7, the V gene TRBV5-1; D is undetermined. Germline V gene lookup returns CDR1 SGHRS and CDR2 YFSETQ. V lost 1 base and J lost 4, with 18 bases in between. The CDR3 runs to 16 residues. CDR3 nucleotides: TGCGCCAGCAGCTTGTCTCCCCAACAAACGATTTACGAGCAGTACTTC. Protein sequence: CASSLSPQQTIYEQYF.

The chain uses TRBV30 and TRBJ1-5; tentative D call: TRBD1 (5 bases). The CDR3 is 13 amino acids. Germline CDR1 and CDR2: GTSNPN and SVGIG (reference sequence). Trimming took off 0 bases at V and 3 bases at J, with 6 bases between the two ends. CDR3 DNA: TGTGCCTGGAGTGTACAGGACAATCAGCCCCAGCATTTT. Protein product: CAWSVQDNQPQHF.

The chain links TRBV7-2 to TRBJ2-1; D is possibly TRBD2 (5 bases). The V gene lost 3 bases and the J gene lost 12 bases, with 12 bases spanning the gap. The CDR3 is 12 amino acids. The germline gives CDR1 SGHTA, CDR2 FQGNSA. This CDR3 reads CASSFSSRGQFF. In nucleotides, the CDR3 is TGTGCCAGCAGCTTTTCGAGTCGGGGGCAGTTCTTC.

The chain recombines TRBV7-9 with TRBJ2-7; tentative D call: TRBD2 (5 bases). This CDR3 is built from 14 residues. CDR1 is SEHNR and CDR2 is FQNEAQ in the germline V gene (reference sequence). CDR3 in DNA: TGTTCTTGTAGCAAGCAGAAGAGGGCATACGAGCAGTACTTC. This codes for CSCSKQKRAYEQYF.

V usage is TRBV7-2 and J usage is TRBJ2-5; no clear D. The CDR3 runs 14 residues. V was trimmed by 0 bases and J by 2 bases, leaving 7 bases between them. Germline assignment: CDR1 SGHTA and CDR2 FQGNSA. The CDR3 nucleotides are TGTGCCAGCAGCTTAGCGCCCAGTCAAGAGACCCAGTACTTC. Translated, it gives CASSLAPSQETQYF.

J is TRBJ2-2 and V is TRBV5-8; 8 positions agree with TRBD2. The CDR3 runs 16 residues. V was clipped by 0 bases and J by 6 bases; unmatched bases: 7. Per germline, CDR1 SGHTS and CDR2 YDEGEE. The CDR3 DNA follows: TGTGCCAGCAGCTTGGATCCAGCGGGAGTACCCGGGGAGCTGTTTTTT. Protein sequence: CASSLDPAGVPGELFF.

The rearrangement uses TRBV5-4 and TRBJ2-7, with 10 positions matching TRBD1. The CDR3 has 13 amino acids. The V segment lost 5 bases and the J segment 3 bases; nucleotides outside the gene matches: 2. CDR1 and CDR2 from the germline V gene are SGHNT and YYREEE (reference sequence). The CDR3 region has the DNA TGTGCCAGCAGGGGGACAGGGGACTACGAGCAGTACTTC. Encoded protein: CASRGTGDYEQYF.

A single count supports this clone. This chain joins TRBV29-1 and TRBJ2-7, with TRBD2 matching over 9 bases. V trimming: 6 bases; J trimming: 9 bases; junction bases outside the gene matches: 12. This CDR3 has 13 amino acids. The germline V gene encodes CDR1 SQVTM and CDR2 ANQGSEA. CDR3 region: CSVLEGAGGLQYF. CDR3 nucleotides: TGCAGCGTCCTAGAGGGAGCGGGAGGCTTGCAGTACTTC.